The 5 T cell receptor beta chains in this list originate from one sample, sequenced in a study of shared clonotypes between healthy human individuals. CD45RO-negative, CCR7-selected cells formed the naive CD8 fraction, which excluded terminally differentiated effector memory CD45RA+ cells. Profiled with immunoSEQ multiplex PCR; TCRdb holds only in-frame clones, not every one. This sample carries about 2,200,000 clones, about 92% of them seen once, and the ten largest clones take approximately 1.7%. Sequencing was done on a sample of naive CD8+ T cells from PBMCs. The origin of the receptors is a man younger than 30 in good health. Some clones in this sample may be carry-over from other donors' samples.

V and J are TRBV7-9 and TRBJ1-2, with TRBD1 matching 9 bases. Trimming removed 7 bases from V and 8 bases from J; junction bases left unmatched: 11. Germline V gives CDR1 SEHNR, CDR2 FQNEAQ (reference sequence). The CDR3 covers 14 residues. The CDR3 here is CASTPLQGAGGYTF. CDR3 nucleotides: TGTGCCAGCACCCCGTTACAGGGGGCCGGCGGCTACACCTTC. The full variable domain, rest sourced from reference TRBV7-9 and TRBJ1-2, is DTGVSQNPRHKITKRGQNVTFRCDPISEHNRLYWYRQTLGQGPEFLTYFQNEAQLEKSRLLSDRFSAERPKGSFSTLEIQRTEQGDSAMYLCASTPLQGAGGYTFGSGTRLTVV.

The V and J genes are TRBV21-1 and TRBJ2-2; the table's D call of TRBD1 was not tested on the DNA. TRBV21-1 is termed a pseudogene. The CDR3 runs to 19 residues. This chain's CDR3 is CASSKVARKGPPNTGELFF. For the CDR3, the DNA is TGTGCCAGCAGCAAAGTAGCCAGGAAGGGGCCTCCGAACACCGGGGAGCTGTTTTTT.

This clone was seen a single time. As DNA, the CDR3 is TGTGCCAGCAATGAGGACAGATACTATGGCTACACCTTC. It is translated as CASNEDRYYGYTF. The chain has TRBV6-5 and TRBJ1-2, with D perhaps TRBD1 (6 bases). The germline V and J ends were trimmed by 7 bases and 3 bases, with 12 bases remaining between them. CDR3 size: 13 residues. Germline V CDR1 and CDR2: MNHEY, SVGAGI.

This chain uses TRBV27 with TRBJ2-4; 11 bases line up with TRBD1. The V gene end was trimmed by 4 bases and the J gene end by 8 bases; junction bases not matched to a gene: 13. Germline V gene lookup returns CDR1 MNHEY and CDR2 SMNVEV (reference sequence). The CDR3 totals 17 residues. The CDR3 DNA is TGTGCCAGCAGTTCACCCCGAGGAGGGACAGGGGGATACATTCAGTACTTC. Its translation: CASSSPRGGTGGYIQYF.

Of note for this clone: In the same sample, other DNA sequences code for this CDR3. The rearrangement joins TRBV27 to TRBJ2-7; tentatively, D is TRBD2 (7 bases). The CDR3 spans 15 residues. Trimming removed 0 bases from V and 3 bases from J, with 12 bases in between. Per the germline V gene, CDR1 is MNHEY and CDR2 is SMNVEV (reference sequence). CDR3 sequence reads: CASSLSGGAGYEQYF. CDR3 nucleotide sequence: TGTGCCAGCAGTTTATCTGGGGGGGCTGGCTACGAGCAGTACTTC.